The entry below describes one T cell receptor (beta chain). Its antigen remains unknown. One end of the junction fails to match germline, which may point to a read error. The data stem from a study of blood T cells in healthy people across ages. Using a J-beta primer mix together with a sample-barcoded 5' primer, a second PCR was run for roughly 7 to 11 cycles. TCRdb re-called the 5' RACE reads through MiXCR, storing one row per CDR3 protein. The sample holds hundreds of thousands of distinct CDR3 sequences, more than 45% seen once. This CDR3 spans 18 amino acids. Germline V gene data show CDR1 as DFQATT and CDR2 as SNEGSKA (reference sequence). Points from the study as a whole: When set beside aged donors, long-lived donors presented more naive CD4+ cells and higher diversity. Because sorting was not performed, PBMCs prevented conclusive naive versus antigen-experienced comparison.

The material sequenced was blood. The sequence was collected from a man aged 25 to 40 in good health. The chain couples TRBV20-1 to TRBJ2-3; D perhaps matches TRBD2 (7 bases). DNA for the CDR3: TGCAGTGCTGATATCTTAGAAGGGGGAGGGCCCCACACAGATACGCGGTATTTT. Protein sequence: CSADILEGGGPHTDTRYF.